This T cell receptor beta chain was identified in a study of T cell changes during pregnancy in multiple sclerosis. Libraries were prepared by immunoSEQ multiplex PCR; TCRdb keeps only in-frame clonotypes and omits some of them. The repertoire holds tens of thousands of clones, 90% seen once, with roughly 0.72% in the top ten. Germline-derived CDR1 and CDR2 are GTSNPN and SVGIG (reference sequence). This CDR3 contains 12 residues. V lost 1 base and J 9 bases, leaving 12 bases between the germline ends. The clonotype originates from a female donor with multiple sclerosis, enrolled in a pregnancy study. The sample here was CD4+ T cells from peripheral blood mononuclear cells, taken before pregnancy. The chain couples TRBV30 to TRBJ1-1, with a tentative D call TRBD1 (5 bases). For the CDR3, the DNA is TGTGCCTGGAGTGCGGCCAAGGGGCAAGCTTTCTTT. This codes for CAWSAAKGQAFF.